Many counts were recorded for the clone carrying this TCR beta chain. The data are from a study of T cells in Graves' hyperthyroidism and ophthalmopathy. It was RNA transcripts that yielded the amplified TCR beta CDR3 regions. HTBI primers were employed in a first-round RT-PCR of the TCR CDR3. TCRdb re-derived calls from the multiplex PCR reads in MiXCR, one entry per CDR3 protein. The table lists approximately 600,000 distinct CDR3 sequences, about a fifth of them singletons. The CDR3 contains 15 residues. V was pared by 2 bases and J by 3 bases, with 15 bases between. Looked up from germline, CDR1 is GTSNPN and CDR2 is SVGIG (reference sequence).

The genes are TRBV30 and TRBJ2-3; weak D call: TRBD1 (6 bases). This TCR was sampled from a man younger than 45 with Graves' ophthalmopathy. Sequencing was done on a sample of blood. The CDR3 protein is CAWSTTRGRTDTQYF. The CDR3 coding sequence is TGTGCCTGGAGTACCACCAGGGGAAGGACAGATACGCAGTATTTT.